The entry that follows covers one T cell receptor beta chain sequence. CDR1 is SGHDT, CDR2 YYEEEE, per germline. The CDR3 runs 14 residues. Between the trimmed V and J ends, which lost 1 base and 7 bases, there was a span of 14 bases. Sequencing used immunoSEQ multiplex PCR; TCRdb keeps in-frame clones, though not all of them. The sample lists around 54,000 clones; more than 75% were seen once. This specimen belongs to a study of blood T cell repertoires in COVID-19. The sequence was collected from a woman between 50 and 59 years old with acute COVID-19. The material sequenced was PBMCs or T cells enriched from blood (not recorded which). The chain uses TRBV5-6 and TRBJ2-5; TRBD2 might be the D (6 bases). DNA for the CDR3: TGTGCCAGCAGCTTGATGGAAGCCGGGGGGACCCAGTACTTC. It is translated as CASSLMEAGGTQYF.